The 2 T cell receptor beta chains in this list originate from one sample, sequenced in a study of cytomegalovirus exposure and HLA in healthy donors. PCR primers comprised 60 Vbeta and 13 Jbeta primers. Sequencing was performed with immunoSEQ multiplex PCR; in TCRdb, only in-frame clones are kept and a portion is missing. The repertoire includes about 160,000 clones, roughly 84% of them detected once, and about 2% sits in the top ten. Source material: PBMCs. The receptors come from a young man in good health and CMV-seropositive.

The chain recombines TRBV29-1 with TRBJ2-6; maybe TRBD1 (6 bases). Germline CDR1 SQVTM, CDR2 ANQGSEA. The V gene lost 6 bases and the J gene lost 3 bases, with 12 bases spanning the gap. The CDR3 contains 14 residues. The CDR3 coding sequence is TGCAGCGTCCATACAGGGATTGGGGCCAACGTCCTGACTTTC. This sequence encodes CSVHTGIGANVLTF.

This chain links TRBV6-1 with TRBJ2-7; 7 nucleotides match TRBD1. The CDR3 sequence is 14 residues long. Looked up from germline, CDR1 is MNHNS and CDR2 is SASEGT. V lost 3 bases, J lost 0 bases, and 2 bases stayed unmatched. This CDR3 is CASSEAGGSYEQYF. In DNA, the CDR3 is TGTGCCAGCAGTGAGGCAGGGGGCTCCTACGAGCAGTACTTC.